The 17 T cell receptor beta chains below come from one sample, sequenced in a study of brain T cells in children with intractable seizures. Only cases whose brain tissue showed the highest T cell transcript signatures were sequenced. Measured with immunoSEQ multiplex PCR; TCRdb has only the in-frame clones, and not every one. The sample lists fewer than 6,500 clones, about 92% occurring once. The source was resected brain tissue, collected at surgery. The receptors originated from a boy under two years old with focal cortical dysplasia and intractable seizures.

The chain couples TRBV25-1 to TRBJ1-3; D ambiguous. The CDR3 spans 12 residues. Trimming cost V 2 bases and J 4 bases, with 3 bases left between them. Germline V gene data show CDR1 as MGHDK and CDR2 as SYGVNS. The CDR3 nucleotides read TGTGCCAGCAGTGAACAGGGAAACACCATATATTTT. Translating gives CASSEQGNTIYF.

The chain couples TRBV7-9 to TRBJ2-2; D ambiguous. The CDR3 loop spans 15 amino acids. CDR1 SEHNR and CDR2 FQNEAQ come from the germline V gene (reference sequence). The germline V and J ends were trimmed by 5 bases and 1 base, with 11 bases remaining between them. CDR3 nucleotides: TGTGCCAGCAGCCCTAATAGTAGGAACACCGGGGAGCTGTTTTTT. This sequence encodes CASSPNSRNTGELFF.

The V call is TRBV7-2, the J call TRBJ2-7; D gene ambiguous. There are 12 residues in the CDR3. V dropped 6 bases and J dropped 6 bases, with 12 bases sitting between them. Looked up from germline, CDR1 is SGHTA and CDR2 is FQGNSA. CDR3 nucleotides: TGTGCCAGCAGTCTTCCGTACACCGAGCAGTACTTC. Encoded protein: CASSLPYTEQYF.

The rearrangement uses TRBV28 and TRBJ2-5; D is possibly TRBD1 or TRBD2 (5 bases each). Trimming stripped 2 bases from V and 2 bases from J, with 6 bases between. Germline V gene data show CDR1 as MDHEN and CDR2 as SYDVKM. This CDR3 is 13 amino acids long. The CDR3 loop is CASSLGGQETQYF. The CDR3 DNA follows: TGTGCCAGCAGTTTAGGGGGACAAGAGACCCAGTACTTC. Drawing the rest from reference TRBV28 and TRBJ2-5, the complete variable domain is DVKVTQSSRYLVKRTGEKVFLECVQDMDHENMFWYRQDPGLGLRLIYFSYDVKMKEKGDIPEGYSVSREKKERFSLILESASTNQTSMYLCASSLGGQETQYFGPGTRLLVL.

The chain is built from TRBV20-1 and TRBJ2-3; perhaps TRBD2 as D (5 bases). Trimming removed 3 bases at V and 0 bases at J, with 13 bases between. CDR3 length: 15 residues. Germline CDR1 reads DFQATT; CDR2 reads SNEGSKA (reference sequence). The DNA for the CDR3 is TGCAGTGCTAGTACCAGCGGATATAGCACAGATACGCAGTATTTT. Translated: CSASTSGYSTDTQYF.

This clone was found once. V gene TRBV7-8 combines with J gene TRBJ1-1; D is unclear. CDR3 length equals 14 residues. V lost 5 bases, J lost 5 bases, and 15 bases lay in between. Germline loops: CDR1 SGHVS, CDR2 FQNEAQ. The DNA of the CDR3 is TGTGCCAGCAGCCACGGGGAGCGGAGAACTGAAGCTTTCTTT. This encodes CASSHGERRTEAFF.

The sample holds one count of this clone. The rearrangement links TRBV7-2 to TRBJ2-6; 8 bases map to TRBD1. The junction had 7 bases not matched to a gene; V was cut back by 5 bases and J by 1 base. This CDR3 comprises 17 residues. Germline V gene sequence: CDR1 SGHTA, CDR2 FQGNSA. The CDR3 sequence is CASSVRQGWSGANVLTF. In DNA, the CDR3 is TGTGCCAGCAGCGTCCGACAGGGGTGGTCTGGGGCCAACGTCCTGACTTTC.

This chain joins TRBV7-2 and TRBJ1-5; D perhaps matches TRBD1 (6 bases). Germline assignment: CDR1 SGHTA and CDR2 FQGNSA. The V and J ends lost 4 bases and 4 bases respectively, with 14 bases between them. This CDR3 spans 15 amino acids. CDR3 region: CASSYYRVGNQPQHF. CDR3 coding DNA: TGTGCCAGCAGCTACTACAGGGTAGGAAATCAGCCCCAGCATTTT.

The chain links TRBV7-2 to TRBJ1-1, with 10 bases that match TRBD1. With V trimmed by 1 base and J by 3 bases, 5 bases remained unmatched. Germline V CDR1 and CDR2: SGHTA, FQGNSA. This CDR3 contains 16 residues. The CDR3 DNA sequence: TGTGCCAGCAGCTTAGTGTGGGGACAGGGGCACACTGAAGCTTTCTTT. Translating gives CASSLVWGQGHTEAFF.

The count of this clone is one. The chain links TRBV4-1 to TRBJ1-1; D is unclear. Germline V CDR1 and CDR2: MGHRA, YSYEKL. The CDR3 extends over 16 amino acids. V shed 1 base and J shed 4 bases, with 16 bases lying between them. The CDR3 DNA is TGCGCCAGCAGCCAAGTGGGCCCGAGGTCGGGCACTGAAGCTTTCTTT. This gives the protein CASSQVGPRSGTEAFF.

The chain links TRBV9 to TRBJ1-5; perhaps TRBD1 as D (6 bases). Looked up from germline, CDR1 is SGDLS and CDR2 is YYNGEE. CDR3 length equals 16 residues. V lost 3 bases and J lost 7, with 20 bases in between. The chain's CDR3 is CASSESGAPGGQPQHF. DNA of the CDR3: TGTGCCAGCAGCGAGTCAGGGGCCCCGGGCGGGCAGCCCCAGCATTTT. Variable domain in full (rest from reference TRBV9 and TRBJ1-5): DSGVTQTPKHLITATGQRVTLRCSPRSGDLSVYWYQQSLDQGLQFLIQYYNGEERAKGNILERFSAQQFPDLHSELNLSSLELGDSALYFCASSESGAPGGQPQHFGDGTRLSIL.

The CDR3 loop is CASSPASGVFRSEQFF. Here the CDR3 DNA reads TGTGCCAGCAGCCCTGCTTCGGGAGTTTTTCGGAGTGAGCAGTTCTTC. The chain recombines TRBV7-2 with TRBJ2-1; D is perhaps TRBD2 (6 bases). From germline, CDR1 is SGHTA and CDR2 FQGNSA. The CDR3 consists of 16 residues. V lost 5 bases and J lost 9, with 23 bases in between.

DNA of the CDR3: TGTGCCAGCAGCTTACGGGTCAATGAGCAGTTCTTC. Encoded protein: CASSLRVNEQFF. The chain joins TRBV7-9 to TRBJ2-1; D unresolved. V lost 2 bases and J 6 bases, leaving 5 bases between the germline ends. CDR1 is SEHNR and CDR2 is FQNEAQ in the germline V gene (reference sequence). CDR3 size: 12 residues.

This chain links TRBV10-3 with TRBJ1-1, with TRBD1 as a possible D gene (5 bases). V dropped 9 bases and J dropped 5 bases, with 16 bases sitting between them. The CDR3 covers 13 residues. CDR1 is ENHRY and CDR2 is SYGVKD in the germline V gene. DNA of the CDR3: TGTGCCATAGGTGGGGGTAAGGTGACTGAAGCTTTCTTT. It encodes CAIGGGKVTEAFF.

The V gene is TRBV10-3, the J gene TRBJ2-7; TRBD2 is a possible D gene (6 bases). V was cut by 3 bases and J by 5 bases, with 8 bases left in between. This CDR3 comprises 12 residues. Looked up from germline, CDR1 is ENHRY and CDR2 is SYGVKD. This CDR3 is CAISDSGDEQYF. CDR3 sequence (DNA): TGTGCCATCAGTGATTCGGGGGACGAGCAGTACTTC.

V and J are TRBV28 and TRBJ2-1, with D perhaps TRBD1 (6 bases). This CDR3 has 12 amino acids. V was shortened by 5 bases and J by 7 bases, with 9 bases between the two germline ends. The germline V gene encodes CDR1 MDHEN and CDR2 SYDVKM. DNA for the CDR3: TGTGCCAGCAGTACTAGGGGGAATGAGCAGTTCTTC. Translating gives CASSTRGNEQFF. The entire variable domain, with the rest obtained from reference TRBV28 and TRBJ2-1, is as follows: DVKVTQSSRYLVKRTGEKVFLECVQDMDHENMFWYRQDPGLGLRLIYFSYDVKMKEKGDIPEGYSVSREKKERFSLILESASTNQTSMYLCASSTRGNEQFFGPGTRLTVL.

The gene calls are TRBV5-4 and TRBJ2-7, with D possibly TRBD1 on 6 matching bases. The germline gives CDR1 SGHNT, CDR2 YYREEE (reference sequence). Trimming took 2 bases from V and 5 from J, leaving 11 bases between them. The CDR3 length is 13 residues. DNA of the CDR3: TGTGCCAGCAGCTTTGGCAGGGGCGACGAGCAGTACTTC. Encoded protein: CASSFGRGDEQYF.